The rows below give T cell receptor beta chains drawn from one sample of a study of cytomegalovirus exposure and HLA in healthy donors. Assay used: immunoSEQ multiplex PCR; TCRdb lists only in-frame clones, some missing. Of under 200,000 clones in the sample, over 75% are singletons; the top ten hold about 1.5%. Input material: PBMCs. The origin of the receptors is a woman in her thirties in good health and CMV-seronegative. CDR3s include the opening cysteine and the closing phenylalanine or tryptophan. Fields, in order: V gene, CDR3 length, clone size, D gene, J gene, CDR3 DNA, CDR3 protein. D genes are given only for firm matches. The size field is filled for only some rows; it gives once, few, many or a size class.

V: TRBV11-1; length: 13; size: -; D: TRBD1; J: TRBJ1-1; DNA: TGTGCCAGCAGTTCATGGACAGGGGAGGAGGCTTTCTTT; CDR3: CASSSWTGEEAFF
V: TRBV5-6; length: 15; size: -; D: -; J: TRBJ1-1; DNA: TGTGCCAGCAGCTTGGTAGGGGTGGGTGAGACTGAAGCTTTCTTT; CDR3: CASSLVGVGETEAFF
V: TRBV11-2; length: 13; size: -; D: -; J: TRBJ1-2; DNA: TGTGCCAGCACCTCGTTCAGGGGCGGTGGCTACACCTTC; CDR3: CASTSFRGGGYTF
V: TRBV10-3; length: 16; size: -; D: -; J: TRBJ1-2; DNA: TGTGCCATCAGTGAAGGCCCCGGGGGAGGGGCAGACGGCTACACCTTC; CDR3: CAISEGPGGGADGYTF
V: TRBV5-4; length: 15; size: -; D: -; J: TRBJ1-2; DNA: TGTGCCAGCAGCCCGATAAATGGAGGGACTTATGGCTACACCTTC; CDR3: CASSPINGGTYGYTF
V: TRBV19; length: 15; size: -; D: TRBD1; J: TRBJ2-7; DNA: TGTGCCAGTAGGGAGGCAGGGGGCCTCTCCTACGAGCAGTACTTC; CDR3: CASREAGGLSYEQYF
V: TRBV14; length: 17; size: -; D: TRBD1; J: TRBJ1-1; DNA: TGTGCCAGCAGCCTTAGACCGGGACAGGGGGCCGAGACTGAAGCTTTCTTT; CDR3: CASSLRPGQGAETEAFF
V: TRBV7-8; length: 14; size: -; D: -; J: TRBJ1-6; DNA: TGTGCCAGCAGCTTAGGAGGCCCGGTAACACCCCTCCACTTT; CDR3: CASSLGGPVTPLHF
V: TRBV6-6; length: 12; size: -; D: -; J: TRBJ1-2; DNA: TGTGCCAGCAGCTTGCTCGACAGCCCCGGCACCTTC; CDR3: CASSLLDSPGTF
V: TRBV30; length: 18; size: -; D: TRBD1; J: TRBJ1-2; DNA: TGTGCCTGGATAAGCTCCGGGGCACCAGGACAGGGGACGGCTGGCTACACCTTC; CDR3: CAWISSGAPGQGTAGYTF
V: TRBV11-2; length: 14; size: -; D: TRBD2; J: TRBJ2-5; DNA: TGTGCCAGCAGCTTAGCGGGGGGGAGGGAGACCCAGTACTTC; CDR3: CASSLAGGRETQYF
V: TRBV5-4; length: 16; size: -; D: TRBD2; J: TRBJ2-2; DNA: TGTGCCAGCAGCCCCTCCGGGGGGGTGGACACCGGGGAGCTGTTTTTT; CDR3: CASSPSGGVDTGELFF
V: TRBV29-1; length: 13; size: -; D: -; J: TRBJ2-4; DNA: TGCAGCGCTCGGAGCGAGGCCAAAAACATTCAGTACTTC; CDR3: CSARSEAKNIQYF
V: TRBV5-8; length: 14; size: -; D: TRBD1; J: TRBJ1-5; DNA: TGTGCCAGCCCCCCGGACAGGGCAAATCAGCCCCAGCATTTT; CDR3: CASPPDRANQPQHF
V: TRBV15; length: 17; size: once; D: TRBD2; J: TRBJ2-3; DNA: TGTGCCACCGGATCGGGACTAGCGGGGGGGAGACCGGATACGCAGTATTTT; CDR3: CATGSGLAGGRPDTQYF
V: TRBV5-1; length: 16; size: few; D: TRBD1; J: TRBJ2-3; DNA: TGTGCCAGCAGCTTGGGGACAGGGGCGGGGGCGGTCACGCAGTATTTT; CDR3: CASSLGTGAGAVTQYF
V: TRBV5-6; length: 16; size: -; D: TRBD1; J: TRBJ1-2; DNA: TGTGCCAGCAGCGACTCAACAGGGGTCTACCTCTATGGCTACACCTTC; CDR3: CASSDSTGVYLYGYTF
V: TRBV25-1; length: 14; size: -; D: TRBD1; J: TRBJ2-7; DNA: TGTGCCAGCACCCCGGGACAGGGGTCCTACGAGCAGTACTTC; CDR3: CASTPGQGSYEQYF
V: TRBV5-4; length: 15; size: few; D: TRBD2; J: TRBJ2-3; DNA: TGTGCCAGCAGCTCGACTAGCGGGTGGGGAGATACGCAGTATTTT; CDR3: CASSSTSGWGDTQYF
V: TRBV27; length: 13; size: -; D: -; J: TRBJ1-2; DNA: TGTGCCAGCAGTTTCGACAGGTTGGGAGGCTACACCTTC; CDR3: CASSFDRLGGYTF
V: TRBV12-5; length: 16; size: -; D: -; J: TRBJ2-1; DNA: TGTGCTAGTGGTTTGGTACGGGGGGCGGGAAGGAATGAGCAGTTCTTC; CDR3: CASGLVRGAGRNEQFF
V: TRBV6-1; length: 13; size: few; D: TRBD1; J: TRBJ1-1; DNA: TGTGCCAGCAACCGACAGGGAAGGACTGAAGCTTTCTTT; CDR3: CASNRQGRTEAFF